This is a list of T cell receptor beta chains from one sample in a study of T-cell memory formation after mild COVID-19. One entry per CDR3 protein results from TCRdb running MiXCR on the 5' RACE reads. The sample shows 110,000 to 150,000 distinct CDR3 sequences, around 25% of them seen only once. Sequenced material: PBMCs or a T cell subset sorted from them (not recorded which). These receptors all come from an adult woman who had mild COVID-19 (a few samples of this study predate the infection). Cell type and time point are not known. CDR3s include the opening cysteine and the closing phenylalanine or tryptophan. Each record gives: V gene, J gene, CDR3 length, CDR3 protein.

TRBV4-2,TRBJ2-3,16,CASSPWGGGVTDTQYF
TRBV27,TRBJ1-2,14,CANPTVLGTYGYTF
TRBV7-6,TRBJ2-1,15,CASSLAGGITNEQFF
TRBV6-5,TRBJ2-1,11,CASSFRNEQFF
TRBV4-1,TRBJ2-7,16,CASSPRTSGTLYEQYF
TRBV4-1,TRBJ2-1,19,CASSHPGLAGGTSYNEQFF
TRBV7-2,TRBJ1-2,13,CASSPRDSEGYTF
TRBV7-2,TRBJ2-5,15,CASSSRDFGGETQYF
TRBV5-1,TRBJ1-2,11,CASTAGYGYTF
TRBV11-2,TRBJ2-7,13,CASSIGTAGEQYF
TRBV9,TRBJ2-3,15,CASSGGSYATDTQYF
TRBV7-4,TRBJ1-5,19,CASSSPGTGDHYSNQPQHF
TRBV27,TRBJ1-5,15,CASSSLGQGAQPQHF
TRBV7-2,TRBJ2-6,21,CASSLFFRLAGGPRGANVLTF
TRBV9,TRBJ2-2,13,CATSVGDTGELFF
TRBV12-3/TRBV12-4,TRBJ1-6,13,CASTAGGFSPLHF
TRBV5-5,TRBJ2-2,17,CASSRQPGREYTGELFF
TRBV7-3,TRBJ2-1,17,CASSLTSGGRADNEQFF
TRBV7-6,TRBJ1-5,14,CASSSSAGNQPQHF
TRBV12-3/TRBV12-4,TRBJ2-7,14,CASSLRRDSYEQYF
TRBV24-1,TRBJ2-2,17,CATSDFPTSGGTGELFF
TRBV7-2,TRBJ1-2,14,CASSLGPPGVGYTF
TRBV9,TRBJ2-3,13,CASQGSSTDTQYF
TRBV5-4,TRBJ2-1,13,CASGDRGHNEQFF
TRBV5-1,TRBJ1-6,17,CASSLDSGGSYNSPLHF
TRBV9,TRBJ2-7,15,CASSVDQRGGYEQYF
TRBV6-5,TRBJ2-1,14,CASSTTGMDNEQFF
TRBV2,TRBJ2-2,16,CASSKYFGTNTGELFF
TRBV12-3/TRBV12-4,TRBJ2-1,13,CASSLGETPNCVF
TRBV4-2,TRBJ2-7,16,CASSQSFGGGWDEQYF
TRBV4-1,TRBJ1-5,15,CASSPAELNGQPQHF
TRBV7-9,TRBJ2-7,12,CASIPLGPQQYF
TRBV9,TRBJ2-2,16,CASSGAGTKNTGELFF
TRBV5-1,TRBJ2-3,16,CASSSPIGRDPDTQYF
TRBV20-1,TRBJ2-5,14,CSARDLLAERSQYF
TRBV4-3,TRBJ2-1,13,CASSQGRFREQFF
TRBV19,TRBJ2-7,15,CASSIHETASYEQYF
TRBV10-3,TRBJ2-7,14,CAIRPGIDAWEQYF
TRBV24-1,TRBJ2-7,14,CATSDASSSYEQYF
TRBV2,TRBJ2-7,17,CASSEVAGWSPTNEQYF
TRBV7-2,TRBJ2-1,16,CASSLLLGQVYNEQFF
TRBV5-4,TRBJ2-4,17,CASSFRPLDPAKNIQYF
TRBV4-3,TRBJ1-3,15,CASSQGVGQGNTIYF
TRBV4-1,TRBJ1-1,12,CASSHLNTEAFF
TRBV7-6,TRBJ2-7,12,CAVRGQGYEQYF
TRBV4-3,TRBJ1-1,16,CASSPRPGEMNTEAFF
TRBV12-3/TRBV12-4,TRBJ1-2,17,CASRQTPTGGQYYGYTF
TRBV7-2,TRBJ2-3,16,CASSVDRGRGTDTQYF